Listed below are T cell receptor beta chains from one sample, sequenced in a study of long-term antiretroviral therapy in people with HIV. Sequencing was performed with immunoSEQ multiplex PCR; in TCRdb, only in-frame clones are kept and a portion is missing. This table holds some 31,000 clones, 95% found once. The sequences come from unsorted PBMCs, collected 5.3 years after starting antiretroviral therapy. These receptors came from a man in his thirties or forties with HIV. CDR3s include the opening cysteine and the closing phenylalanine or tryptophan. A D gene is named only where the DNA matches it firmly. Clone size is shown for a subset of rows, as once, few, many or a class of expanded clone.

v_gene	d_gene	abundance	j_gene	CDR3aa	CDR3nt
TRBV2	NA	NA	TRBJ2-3	CASRGVLSTDMQYF	TGTGCCAGCAGAGGGGTCTTATCGACAGATATGCAGTATTTT
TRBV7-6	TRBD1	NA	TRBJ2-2	CASSLAFRGRRNTGELFF	TGTGCCAGCAGCTTAGCCTTTAGGGGGCGCAGGAACACCGGGGAGCTGTTTTTT
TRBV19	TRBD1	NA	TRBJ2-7	CASSIGQGAYEQYF	TGTGCCAGTAGTATCGGGCAGGGGGCTTACGAGCAGTACTTC
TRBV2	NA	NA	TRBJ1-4	CASSITGATNEKLFF	TGTGCCAGCAGTATAACGGGCGCAACTAATGAAAAACTGTTTTTT
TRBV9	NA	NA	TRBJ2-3	CASSVPAQTSHDTQYF	TGTGCCAGCAGCGTACCCGCGCAGACCTCACACGATACGCAGTATTTT
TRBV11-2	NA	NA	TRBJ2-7	CASSPGTVTYEQYF	TGTGCCAGCAGCCCCGGGACGGTTACCTACGAGCAGTACTTC
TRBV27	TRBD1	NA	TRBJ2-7	CASSTWTGGIDEQYF	TGTGCCAGCAGTACTTGGACAGGGGGCATCGACGAGCAGTACTTC
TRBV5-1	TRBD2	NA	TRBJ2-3	CASSRGGARTDTQYF	TGCGCCAGCAGCCGGGGGGGGGCGAGGACAGATACGCAGTATTTT
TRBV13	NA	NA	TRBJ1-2	CASSLHRALTYGYTF	TGTGCCAGCAGCTTACACCGAGCCCTTACTTATGGCTACACCTTC
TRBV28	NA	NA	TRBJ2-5	CASNKAGGGEGTQYF	TGTGCCAGCAACAAAGCAGGGGGGGGTGAGGGGACCCAGTACTTC
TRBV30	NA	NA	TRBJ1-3	CAWRPIPTRTGNTIYF	TGTGCCTGGAGGCCAATCCCGACTAGGACGGGAAACACCATATATTTT
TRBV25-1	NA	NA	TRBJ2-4	CASSDNSLGVYIQYF	TGTGCCAGCAGTGATAACTCCCTGGGGGTGTACATTCAGTACTTC
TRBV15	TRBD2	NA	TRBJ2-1	CATVEGLLNNEQFF	TGTGCCACCGTCGAGGGACTACTCAACAATGAGCAGTTCTTC
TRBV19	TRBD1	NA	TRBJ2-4	CASSFRDRGRNIQYF	TGTGCCAGTAGTTTCCGGGACAGGGGGCGAAACATTCAGTACTTC
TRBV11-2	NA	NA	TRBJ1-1	CASSLDLLTEAFF	TGTGCCAGCAGCTTAGACCTCCTCACTGAAGCTTTCTTT
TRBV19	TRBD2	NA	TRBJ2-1	CASSMSGLAVDEQFF	TGTGCCAGTAGTATGAGTGGACTAGCTGTGGATGAGCAGTTCTTC
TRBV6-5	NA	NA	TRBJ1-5	CASSPGGGSNQPQHF	TGTGCCAGCAGTCCTGGGGGGGGGAGCAATCAGCCCCAGCATTTT
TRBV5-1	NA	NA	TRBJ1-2	CASSLGGGVNYGYTF	TGCGCCAGCAGCTTAGGTGGTGGGGTCAACTATGGCTACACCTTC
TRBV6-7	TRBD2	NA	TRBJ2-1	CASPGGRGAYNEQFF	TGTGCCAGCCCGGGGGGGAGGGGAGCCTACAATGAGCAGTTCTTC
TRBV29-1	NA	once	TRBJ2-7	CSVELTGYEQYF	TGCAGCGTTGAATTGACTGGCTACGAGCAGTACTTC
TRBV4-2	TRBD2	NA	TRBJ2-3	CASSQVGGGAPEDTQYF	TGTGCCAGCAGCCAAGTTGGGGGGGGAGCGCCAGAGGATACGCAGTATTTT
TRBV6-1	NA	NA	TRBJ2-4	CASSERARDKNIQYF	TGTGCCAGCAGTGAAAGGGCCAGGGATAAAAACATTCAGTACTTC
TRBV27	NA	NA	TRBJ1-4	CASQAGGGTRGEKLFF	TGTGCCAGCCAAGCCGGGGGAGGAACGAGGGGTGAAAAACTGTTTTTT
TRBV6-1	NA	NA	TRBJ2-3	CASSEPGMADTQYF	TGTGCCAGCAGTGAACCCGGGATGGCAGATACGCAGTATTTT
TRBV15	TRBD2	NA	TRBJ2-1	CATSTGAGGPDEQFF	TGTGCCACCAGCACCGGGGCGGGAGGGCCCGATGAGCAGTTCTTC
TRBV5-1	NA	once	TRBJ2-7	CASALRGSHAEQYF	TGCGCCAGCGCCTTGCGGGGCAGCCATGCGGAGCAGTACTTC
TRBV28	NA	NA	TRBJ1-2	CASSIRTEDYGYTF	TGTGCCAGCAGTATTCGGACAGAAGACTATGGCTACACCTTC
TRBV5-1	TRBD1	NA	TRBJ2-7	CASRNNAVVAGYSAGGPYEQYF	TGCGCCAGCAGGAATAATGCCGTGGTTGCTGGGTATTCGGCAGGGGGTCCCTACGAGCAGTACTTC